This T cell receptor beta chain was sequenced in a study of OX40 agonist ivuxolimab in advanced cancers. Overall study context: A mean age of around 63 years, range about 20 to 90, was recorded, and 82.7% were male.

Study results and limitations: CD4+ and CD8+ blood T cells expanded clonally by week 6 at 0.1 to 3.0 mg/kg.

The CDR3 has 14 residues. V was shortened by 0 bases and J by 4 bases, with 9 bases between the two germline ends. Germline lookup yields CDR1 MNHEY and CDR2 SVGAGI. Profiling relied on immunoSEQ multiplex PCR, and the TCRdb table lists in-frame clones only, not all of them. The sample carries some 51,000 clones, about 90% recorded once. Patients were ruled out by autoimmune disease history or systemic immunosuppression. Blood samples were obtained at baseline, cycle 4 day 1, and cycle 7 day 1. In regard to this clone: Its cognate antigen is unknown.

V gene TRBV6-5 combines with J gene TRBJ2-5; either TRBD1 or TRBD2 may supply D (5 bases each). The TCR comes from an adult with an advanced solid tumor such as melanoma, head and neck, liver or kidney cancer. Here the sequenced sample was CD4+ or CD8+ T cells sorted from blood, taken in a trial of the OX40 agonist ivuxolimab. The CDR3 reads CASSYSMGVETQYF. The DNA for the CDR3 is TGTGCCAGCAGTTACTCGATGGGGGTAGAGACCCAGTACTTC.